This passage covers 27 T cell receptor beta chains from one sample sequenced in a study of blood T cell repertoires in COVID-19 (dated by TCRdb to the early 2020s). Library preparation was by the immunoSEQ multiplex PCR assay. TCRdb limited this immuneACCESS table to in-frame rearrangements with V and J called. A share of clones is missing; checked studies link under half to unresolved V genes, and the rest is unexplained. The sample records 150,000 to 200,000 clones, around nine tenths of which are singletons. Roughly 3.7% of the sample is in the top ten clones. Material: peripheral blood. The receptor set was obtained from a man between 18 and 29 years old with active or convalescent COVID-19.

The chain is built from TRBV5-4 and TRBJ2-7; 7 positions match TRBD2. This CDR3 has 15 residues. Germline loops: CDR1 SGHNT, CDR2 YYREEE (reference sequence). J gave up 3 bases and V 4 bases, and 10 bases lay outside the gene matches. CDR3 DNA: TGTGCCAGCAGCCGAGGGACTACTCAGCTCTACGAGCAGTACTTC. This translates into CASSRGTTQLYEQYF. Drawing the rest from reference TRBV5-4 and TRBJ2-7, the complete variable domain is ETGVTQSPTHLIKTRGQQVTLRCSSQSGHNTVSWYQQALGQGPQFIFQYYREEENGRGNFPPRFSGLQFPNYSSELNVNALELDDSALYLCASSRGTTQLYEQYFGPGTRLTVT.

This rearrangement joins TRBV5-8 to TRBJ1-1; 8 bases are a match to TRBD1. J lost 5 bases, V lost 4 bases, and 7 bases had no gene match. Germline CDR1 is SGHTS and CDR2 is YDEGEE. The CDR3 covers 14 residues. This CDR3 reads CASSLTGVRTEAFF. The CDR3 nucleotides read TGTGCCAGCAGCCTGACAGGGGTGAGAACTGAAGCTTTCTTT.

V and J are TRBV5-4 and TRBJ2-1; 11 bases map to TRBD2. The CDR3 spans 15 residues. The germline gives CDR1 SGHNT, CDR2 YYREEE (reference sequence). The V segment lost 4 bases and the J segment 7 bases; nucleotides outside the gene matches: 7. Written as DNA, the CDR3 is TGTGCCAGCAGCGTCAGACTAGCGGGAAAGAATGAGCAGTTCTTC. Its protein is CASSVRLAGKNEQFF.

This chain uses TRBV11-1 with TRBJ2-7; TRBD2 matches 7 bases. This CDR3 contains 16 residues. CDR1 and CDR2 (germline): SGHAT, FQDESV (reference sequence). The trim removed 2 bases at V and 1 base at J, leaving 8 bases unmatched. The CDR3 sequence: CASSLPGSGTSYEQYF. CDR3 nucleotides: TGTGCCAGCAGCTTACCCGGAAGCGGGACTTCCTACGAGCAGTACTTC. The variable domain in full, completed from reference TRBV11-1 and TRBJ2-7, reads EAEVAQSPRYKITEKSQAVAFWCDPISGHATLYWYRQILGQGPELLVQFQDESVVDDSQLPKDRFSAERLKGVDSTLKIQPAELGDSAMYLCASSLPGSGTSYEQYFGPGTRLTVT.

The chain has TRBV5-1 and TRBJ1-6; 7 nucleotides match TRBD1. The CDR3 has 15 amino acids. Germline V lookup: CDR1 SGHRS, CDR2 YFSETQ. J was trimmed by 5 bases and V by 4 bases; bases with no gene match: 6. The CDR3 region has the DNA TGCGCCAGCAGCCCGTCCGGGACAGATAATTCACCCCTCCACTTT. It codes for CASSPSGTDNSPLHF.

The chain employs TRBV14 and TRBJ1-6; no clear D gene. V dropped 1 base and J dropped 7 bases, with 11 bases sitting between them. The CDR3 covers 15 residues. Germline V lookup: CDR1 SGHDN, CDR2 FVKESK. The CDR3 DNA is TGTGCCAGCAGCCAAGTAAATGGGCTCAATTCACCCCTCCACTTT. Its translation is CASSQVNGLNSPLHF.

The chain uses TRBV9 and TRBJ2-1, with 12 bases fitting TRBD2. This CDR3 spans 13 amino acids. With V trimmed by 5 bases and J by 7 bases, 1 base remained unmatched. Germline V gene lookup returns CDR1 SGDLS and CDR2 YYNGEE. CDR3 in DNA: TGTGCCAGCAGGACTAGCGGGAGTAATGAGCAGTTCTTC. Translating it yields CASRTSGSNEQFF.

The chain links TRBV19 to TRBJ2-7; D is perhaps TRBD1 (5 bases). Germline-derived CDR1 and CDR2 are LNHDA and SQIVND (reference sequence). This CDR3 contains 13 residues. V lost 3 bases and J 5 bases, leaving 11 bases between the germline ends. The DNA of the CDR3 is TGTGCCAGTAGTATTCAGGGTAACCACGAGCAGTACTTC. Its translation is CASSIQGNHEQYF.

The gene calls are TRBV30 and TRBJ2-7, with a weak D call TRBD2 (6 bases). V lost 2 bases, J lost 0 bases, and 11 bases lay in between. Germline V CDR1 and CDR2: GTSNPN, SVGIG (reference sequence). The CDR3 has 14 amino acids. The CDR3 DNA sequence: TGTGCCTGGAGTAGTTTTAGCGGCTCCTACGAGCAGTACTTC. Translation: CAWSSFSGSYEQYF. Based on the CDR3 plus reference TRBV30 and TRBJ2-7, the full variable domain is SQTIHQWPATLVQPVGSPLSLECTVEGTSNPNLYWYRQAAGRGLQLLFYSVGIGQISSEVPQNLSASRPQDRQFILSSKKLLLSDSGFYLCAWSSFSGSYEQYFGPGTRLTVT.

The genes are TRBV2 and TRBJ1-5; D is undetermined. Germline loops: CDR1 SNHLY, CDR2 FYNNEI. Trimming took 8 bases from V and 11 from J, leaving 22 bases between them. The CDR3 runs 14 residues. CDR3 sequence: CASEEHGLGEAQHF. As DNA, the CDR3 is TGTGCCAGCGAGGAGCATGGACTCGGTGAGGCCCAGCATTTT.

The CDR3 sequence is CATSRARTAGGEKLFF. The CDR3 DNA reads as TGTGCCACCAGCAGAGCCCGGACAGCGGGGGGTGAAAAACTGTTTTTT. V and J are TRBV15 and TRBJ1-4; D possibly corresponds to TRBD1 (6 bases). CDR3 length: 16 amino acids. V shed 1 base and J shed 7 bases, with 16 bases lying between them. Germline values: CDR1 LNHNV, CDR2 YYDKDF (reference sequence).

The chain carries TRBV7-9 and TRBJ2-2; weak D call: TRBD2 (6 bases). V shed 7 bases and J shed 2 bases, with 14 bases lying between them. The CDR3 runs to 15 residues. The germline gives CDR1 SEHNR, CDR2 FQNEAQ (reference sequence). The CDR3 DNA follows: TGTGCCAGCATCGGTCGGGAGATCAACACCGGGGAGCTGTTTTTT. Protein sequence: CASIGREINTGELFF.

This rearrangement joins TRBV24-1 to TRBJ2-2; no clear D. Trimming took 4 bases from V and 7 from J, leaving 18 bases between them. The CDR3 covers 16 residues. Germline assignment: CDR1 KGHDR and CDR2 SFDVKD. The CDR3 loop reads CATSDPNEASLGELFF. In nucleotides, the CDR3 is TGTGCCACCAGTGACCCCAATGAGGCCAGCCTCGGGGAGCTGTTTTTT.

The chain uses TRBV4-2 and TRBJ1-5; the D is unclear. The germline gives CDR1 LGHNA, CDR2 YNFKEQ. The CDR3 runs 17 residues. Trimming pared 1 base from V and 0 bases from J, leaving 13 bases between. As DNA, the CDR3 is TGTGCCAGCAGCCAAGTGGCGGGGTCGGCTAGCAATCAGCCCCAGCATTTT. This codes for CASSQVAGSASNQPQHF.

This chain connects TRBV24-1 to TRBJ2-1, with 13 nucleotides matching TRBD2. CDR3 length: 19 amino acids. Germline-derived CDR1 and CDR2 are KGHDR and SFDVKD. With 2 bases clipped from V and 6 bases from J, the junction kept 12 bases outside the gene matches. The CDR3 DNA is TGTGCCACCAGTGATTCGCGACTAGCGGGAGGTCGTATTTTCAATGAGCAGTTCTTC. Translated, it gives CATSDSRLAGGRIFNEQFF.

This clone was detected only a few times. The CDR3: CASSTGTSGSTDTQYF. In DNA, the CDR3 is TGCGCCAGCAGCACCGGGACTAGCGGGAGCACAGATACGCAGTATTTT. V usage is TRBV5-1 and J usage is TRBJ2-3, with 12 bases lining up with TRBD2. The germline gives CDR1 SGHRS, CDR2 YFSETQ. Trimming at V came to 4 bases and at J to 0 bases, leaving 3 bases not matched to a gene. The CDR3 runs to 16 residues.

This clone was observed a single time. This chain uses TRBV6-5 with TRBJ2-5; D is undetermined. Trimming removed 6 bases at V and 4 bases at J, with 18 bases between. The CDR3 contains 15 residues. Germline CDR1 reads MNHEY; CDR2 reads SVGAGI. The CDR3 nucleotides read TGTGCCAGCAGATACGACGCGGCAGTATCAGAGACCCAGTACTTC. Translating gives CASRYDAAVSETQYF.

The gene calls are TRBV15 and TRBJ1-1; D is uncertain. Germline CDR1 and CDR2: LNHNV and YYDKDF (reference sequence). Trimming cost V 1 base and J 5 bases, with 17 bases left between them. The CDR3 contains 16 residues. CDR3 in DNA: TGTGCCACCAGCAGAGGGGGATTATCGGGGAATACTGAAGCTTTCTTT. Its protein product is CATSRGGLSGNTEAFF.

This clone was seen a few times. This chain connects TRBV6-5 to TRBJ2-7, with D possibly matching TRBD1 (7 bases). The CDR3 extends over 12 amino acids. Germline loops: CDR1 MNHEY, CDR2 SVGAGI. Trimming left V 6 bases short and J 6 bases short, with 12 bases between. This CDR3 is CASRPGGGEQYF. The CDR3 DNA sequence: TGTGCCAGCAGACCAGGGGGAGGCGAGCAGTACTTC.

The chain couples TRBV6-1 to TRBJ2-2; 7 bases are shared with TRBD1. CDR3 length: 11 amino acids. In germline, CDR1 is MNHNS, CDR2 SASEGT. CDR3 DNA sequence: TGTGGGACAGGGAACACCGGGGAGCTGTTTTTT. This gives the protein CGTGNTGELFF.

This sequence joins TRBV5-1 and TRBJ2-1; 8 nucleotides align to TRBD1. V dropped 6 bases and J dropped 8; count of bases not matched to a gene: 7. Germline V CDR1 and CDR2: SGHRS, YFSETQ. The CDR3 covers 13 residues. CDR3 sequence reads: CASTPDRVDEQFF. The CDR3 region has the DNA TGCGCCAGCACTCCGGACAGGGTAGATGAGCAGTTCTTC.

With respect to this clone: The germline gene is not matched at one end of the junction; a read error may be the cause. V and J are TRBV7-8 and TRBJ1-2; 7 bases align to TRBD1. The germline V gene has CDR1 SGHVS and CDR2 FQNEAQ. The CDR3 runs to 16 residues. The CDR3 sequence is CASSPPPTGANNGYTF. The CDR3 DNA follows: TGTGCCAGCAGCCCACCACCAACAGGGGCTAACAATGGCTACACCTTC. The full variable domain, rest sourced from reference TRBV7-8 and TRBJ1-2, is GAGVSQSPRYKVAKRGQDVALRCDPISGHVSLFWYQQALGQGPEFLTYFQNEAQLDKSGLPSDRFFAERPEGSVSTLKIQRTQQEDSAVYLCASSPPPTGANNGYTFGSGTRLTVV.

The V call is TRBV5-1, the J call TRBJ2-7; D is uncertain. V lost 2 bases to trimming and J lost 1 base, with 7 bases between them. The germline CDR1 and CDR2 sequences are SGHRS and YFSETQ. CDR3 size: 13 residues. The DNA of the CDR3 is TGCGCCAGCAGCTTTTCCCCTTCCTACGAGCAGTACTTC. Translating gives CASSFSPSYEQYF.

The table lists this clone with a count of one. This sequence joins TRBV6-1 and TRBJ2-5, with D perhaps TRBD2 (6 bases). CDR1 is MNHNS, CDR2 SASEGT, per germline. V was pared by 5 bases and J by 6 bases, with 19 bases between. This CDR3 is 15 amino acids long. The CDR3 coding sequence is TGTGCCAGCAGTTTCATAGCGGAGAGCGGGCAGACCCAGTACTTC. This gives the protein CASSFIAESGQTQYF.

The chain links TRBV15 to TRBJ2-2, with a weak D call TRBD1 (5 bases). The germline V and J ends were trimmed by 5 bases and 2 bases, with 15 bases remaining between them. Germline-derived CDR1 and CDR2 are LNHNV and YYDKDF (reference sequence). The CDR3 runs 16 residues. CDR3: CATSRFPGLNTGELFF. DNA for the CDR3: TGTGCCACCAGCCGATTTCCAGGGCTCAACACCGGGGAGCTGTTTTTT. The full variable domain, rest sourced from reference TRBV15 and TRBJ2-2, is DAMVIQNPRYQVTQFGKPVTLSCSQTLNHNVMYWYQQKSSQAPKLLFHYYDKDFNNEADTPDNFQSRRPNTSFCFLDIRSPGLGDTAMYLCATSRFPGLNTGELFFGEGSRLTVL.

A single count supports this clone. The chain couples TRBV11-3 to TRBJ2-7; D ambiguous. With 1 base removed from V and 6 bases from J, the gap between germline ends came to 13 bases. Germline V gene sequence: CDR1 SGHNT, CDR2 YENEEA. The CDR3 contains 14 residues. CDR3 bases: TGTGCCAGCAGCTTAGTTTCGGTGTCTACCGAGCAGTACTTC. Encoded protein: CASSLVSVSTEQYF. The variable domain in full, completed from reference TRBV11-3 and TRBJ2-7, reads EAGVVQSPRYKIIEKKQPVAFWCNPISGHNTLYWYLQNLGQGPELLIRYENEEAVDDSQLPKDRFSAERLKGVDSTLKIQPAELGDSAVYLCASSLVSVSTEQYFGPGTRLTVT.

The V gene is TRBV30, the J gene TRBJ1-4; D is possibly TRBD1 (6 bases). The germline gives CDR1 GTSNPN, CDR2 SVGIG (reference sequence). CDR3 length equals 15 residues. The V end was cut by 1 base, the J end by 7 bases, with 16 bases between. The CDR3 DNA reads TGTGCCTGGAGTGGGAGCAGGGGACGGAGTGAAAAACTGTTTTTT. Translation: CAWSGSRGRSEKLFF.